This T cell receptor beta chain is drawn from a study of lymphopenia after photon versus proton radiotherapy. Overall study results and limits: After lymphocyte nadir, photon-treated repertoires showed oligoclonal expansion, especially CD8+ Temra. A bigger post-nadir fall in TCR diversity correlated inversely with survival time in deceased patients. Proton therapy kept repertoires fairly stable, unlike photons, which gained effector/memory cells.

The germline V and J ends were trimmed by 1 base and 3 bases, with 16 bases remaining between them. CDR1 SQVTM and CDR2 ANQGSEA come from the germline V gene. This CDR3 is 16 amino acids long. Only in-frame clones appear in the TCRdb table, and some are missing; sequencing was by immunoSEQ multiplex PCR. Seen here are 150,000 to 200,000 clones, 80% to 90% observed once, and the top ten hold around 5%. This clone was counted many times. Its antigen is as yet unknown. The receptor's source is a man aged 50 to 60 with gastric cancer. Sequencing was performed on peripheral blood, taken from a patient treated with photon-based radiotherapy. The V call is TRBV29-1, the J call TRBJ2-1, with D tentatively TRBD2 (6 bases). The CDR3 DNA follows: TGCAGCGTTGAAGTGGGGACTCGGTTCCTCTACAATGAGCAGTTCTTC. This codes for CSVEVGTRFLYNEQFF.